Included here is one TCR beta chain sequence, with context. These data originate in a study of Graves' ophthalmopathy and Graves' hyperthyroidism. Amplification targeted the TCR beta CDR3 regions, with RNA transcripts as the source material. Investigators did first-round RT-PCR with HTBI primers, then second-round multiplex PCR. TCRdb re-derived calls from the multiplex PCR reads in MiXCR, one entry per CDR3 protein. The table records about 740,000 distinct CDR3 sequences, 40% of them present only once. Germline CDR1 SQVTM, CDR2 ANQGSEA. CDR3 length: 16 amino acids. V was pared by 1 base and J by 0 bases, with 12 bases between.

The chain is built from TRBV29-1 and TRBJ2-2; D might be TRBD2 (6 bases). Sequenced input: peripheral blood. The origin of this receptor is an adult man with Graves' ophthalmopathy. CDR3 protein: CSVEAGGGTNTGELFF. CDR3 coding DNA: TGCAGCGTTGAAGCAGGAGGCGGGACGAACACCGGGGAGCTGTTTTTT.